Presented here are 15 T cell receptor beta chains from one specimen sequenced in a study of cytomegalovirus exposure and HLA in healthy donors. The PCR ran on 60 Vbeta and 13 Jbeta primers. This table comes from immunoSEQ multiplex PCR, and its TCRdb copy is limited to in-frame clones, with some not included. The sample includes fewer than 200,000 clones, around 78% of them seen just once. Sequenced sample: PBMCs. Receptors originate from a woman in her twenties or thirties in good health and CMV-seropositive.

The chain uses TRBV27 and TRBJ2-1; D may be TRBD2 (7 bases). CDR3 length: 15 amino acids. Germline loops: CDR1 MNHEY, CDR2 SMNVEV (reference sequence). Trimming pared 2 bases from V and 6 bases from J, leaving 14 bases between. CDR3 sequence (DNA): TGTGCCAGCAGTTTAGTGGGGGGGCTTAGCAATGAGCAGTTCTTC. This encodes CASSLVGGLSNEQFF.

The chain couples TRBV29-1 to TRBJ2-1; a possible D gene is TRBD1 (6 bases). The CDR3 runs 11 residues. Per the germline V gene, CDR1 is SQVTM and CDR2 is ANQGSEA. V was trimmed by 2 bases and J by 9 bases, leaving 8 bases between them. CDR3 sequence: CSVEQGPEQFF. CDR3 nucleotides: TGCAGCGTTGAACAGGGGCCTGAGCAGTTCTTC.

The gene calls are TRBV28 and TRBJ1-1, with TRBD1 matching over 8 bases. J lost 0 bases, V lost 8 bases, and 2 bases had no gene match. This CDR3 is 13 amino acids long. Germline CDR1 reads MDHEN; CDR2 reads SYDVKM. CDR3 bases: TGTGCCAGCGGACAGGGTATGAACACTGAAGCTTTCTTT. It encodes CASGQGMNTEAFF.

The chain has TRBV28 and TRBJ2-5; D is possibly TRBD1 (6 bases). Trimming removed 5 bases from V and 2 bases from J, with 12 bases in between. CDR1 is MDHEN and CDR2 is SYDVKM in the germline V gene. The CDR3 is made up of 14 amino acids. CDR3 residues: CASSQDRIQETQYF. CDR3 DNA: TGTGCCAGCAGTCAAGACAGGATACAAGAGACCCAGTACTTC.

This chain links TRBV30 with TRBJ2-5; 9 bases agree with TRBD2. Germline CDR1 reads GTSNPN; CDR2 reads SVGIG (reference sequence). V shed 7 bases and J 4 bases; nucleotides not matched to a gene: 4. The CDR3 runs 12 residues. Here the CDR3 DNA reads TGTGCCTACCGGCGGGGGGGAGAGACCCAGTACTTC. Translating it yields CAYRRGGETQYF.

The chain uses TRBV29-1 and TRBJ2-2; D possibly corresponds to TRBD2 (6 bases). CDR3 size: 15 residues. Trimming shortened V by 3 bases and J by 6 bases, and 17 bases separated the two germline ends. Germline CDR1 and CDR2: SQVTM and ANQGSEA. CDR3 sequence: CSVEIRGRSSGELFF. The CDR3 DNA is TGCAGCGTTGAGATCCGTGGGAGGTCCTCCGGGGAGCTGTTTTTT.

This chain's CDR3 is CASSLRGTSGSNEQFF. The DNA for the CDR3 is TGTGCCAGCAGCTTAAGAGGGACTAGCGGGAGCAATGAGCAGTTCTTC. This chain uses TRBV11-3 with TRBJ2-1; 14 bases are a match to TRBD2. The trim removed 2 bases at V and 6 bases at J, leaving 3 bases unmatched. This CDR3 spans 16 amino acids. The germline V gene encodes CDR1 SGHNT and CDR2 YENEEA.

In this sample, this clone turned up a few times. V usage is TRBV6-1 and J usage is TRBJ2-1; 7 bases align to TRBD1. Germline values: CDR1 MNHNS, CDR2 SASEGT. Trimming removed 6 bases from V and 2 bases from J; junction bases left unmatched: 4. The CDR3 runs 14 residues. The CDR3 DNA follows: TGTGCCAGCAGACAGGGGATCGCCTACAATGAGCAGTTCTTC. The encoded protein is CASRQGIAYNEQFF.

The chain uses TRBV10-3 and TRBJ2-5; 8 bases fit TRBD1. Trimming took 8 bases from V and 11 from J; bases not matched to a gene: 10. CDR1 ENHRY and CDR2 SYGVKD come from the germline V gene. The length of the CDR3 is 12 residues. CDR3 residues: CAIGRTGKEQYF. CDR3 bases: TGTGCCATCGGGAGGACAGGGAAAGAGCAGTACTTC.

The rearrangement joins TRBV5-6 to TRBJ2-7; 8 bases map to TRBD1. The CDR3 sequence is 14 residues long. Losses at the gene ends were 4 bases for V and 0 bases for J; bases not matched to a gene: 3. Germline CDR1 SGHDT, CDR2 YYEEEE. This CDR3 is CASSQTGASYEQYF. CDR3 nucleotide sequence: TGTGCCAGCAGCCAGACAGGGGCCTCCTACGAGCAGTACTTC.

The CDR3 loop reads CASSQLQGEETQYF. The CDR3, as DNA: TGCGCCAGCAGCCAACTTCAAGGGGAAGAGACCCAGTACTTC. V gene TRBV4-1 combines with J gene TRBJ2-5, with D possibly matching TRBD1 (5 bases). V was trimmed by 2 bases and J by 3 bases, leaving 10 bases between them. The CDR3 runs 14 residues. The V gene's germline CDR1 is MGHRA and CDR2 YSYEKL.

This clone was seen only once. This chain uses TRBV5-1 with TRBJ1-2; a weak D match, TRBD1 (5 bases). With 0 bases removed from V and 4 bases from J, the gap between germline ends came to 7 bases. CDR1 is SGHRS, CDR2 YFSETQ, per germline. CDR3 size: 13 residues. The CDR3 bases are TGCGCCAGCAGCTTGGACAGGAGCTATGGCTACACCTTC. This sequence encodes CASSLDRSYGYTF. The variable domain in full, completed from reference TRBV5-1 and TRBJ1-2, reads KAGVTQTPRYLIKTRGQQVTLSCSPISGHRSVSWYQQTPGQGLQFLFEYFSETQRNKGNFPGRFSGRQFSNSRSEMNVSTLELGDSALYLCASSLDRSYGYTFGSGTRLTVV.

The chain links TRBV9 to TRBJ1-5; 8 nucleotides line up with TRBD1. The CDR3 is made up of 16 amino acids. Germline V gives CDR1 SGDLS, CDR2 YYNGEE. Losses at the gene ends were 2 bases for V and 3 bases for J; bases not matched to a gene: 7. CDR3 sequence (DNA): TGTGCCAGCAGCGTCCCGGGACAGGACTCCAATCAGCCCCAGCATTTT. Translation: CASSVPGQDSNQPQHF. The variable domain in full, with the rest retrieved from reference TRBV9 and TRBJ1-5, is DSGVTQTPKHLITATGQRVTLRCSPRSGDLSVYWYQQSLDQGLQFLIQYYNGEERAKGNILERFSAQQFPDLHSELNLSSLELGDSALYFCASSVPGQDSNQPQHFGDGTRLSIL.

This rearrangement joins TRBV5-1 to TRBJ2-7; D is possibly TRBD2 (5 bases). Trimming took off 0 bases at V and 9 bases at J, with 16 bases between the two ends. The CDR3 has 14 amino acids. Germline V gene sequence: CDR1 SGHRS, CDR2 YFSETQ. The DNA of the CDR3 is TGCGCCAGCAGCTTGGAAGCGGATTCACGGGGGCAGTACTTC. Protein product: CASSLEADSRGQYF. Full variable domain (remainder filled in from reference TRBV5-1 and TRBJ2-7): KAGVTQTPRYLIKTRGQQVTLSCSPISGHRSVSWYQQTPGQGLQFLFEYFSETQRNKGNFPGRFSGRQFSNSRSEMNVSTLELGDSALYLCASSLEADSRGQYFGPGTRLTVT.

The chain couples TRBV11-2 to TRBJ2-1, with TRBD2 identical over 10 bases. The CDR3 length is 16 residues. V lost 5 bases to trimming and J lost 7 bases; unmatched junction nucleotides: 11. The germline CDR1 and CDR2 sequences are SGHAT and FQNNGV. CDR3 loop: CASSRRGGLANNEQFF. The CDR3 DNA is TGTGCCAGCAGCCGACGGGGGGGACTAGCGAATAATGAGCAGTTCTTC.